The entry below gives a single T cell receptor (beta chain) sequence along with its context. The antigen this receptor binds is unknown. The input lacks base qualities; no much larger clone sits a single base away. Sequencing used an Illumina HiSeq 2500. Quantitative 5'-RACE with molecular barcodes was used to prepare TCR beta libraries. The paper's processing steps were these. To identify disease-linked TCR variants, a new computational method was used, one built on a probabilistic model of VDJ rearrangement. TCRdb reworked the public reads: Q25 trimming with fastp, MiXCR clone assembly, productive beta chains retained. Merged by CDR3 protein, the rows form single entries marked with the most common genes and DNA. What appears here as the V and J calls and clone size reflects TCRdb's work, not the paper's. The sample table lists 200,000 to 250,000 distinct CDR3 sequences, around 16% of them with a count of one. Of the sample, about 42% is held by the ten largest clones.

This sample stems from a study of CD8 T cells in ankylosing spondylitis (dated by TCRdb to about 2017). Regarding the complete study: The study profiled T cell receptor beta repertoires in healthy donors and ankylosing spondylitis patients to find disease-linked TCR variants. In total, the full study cohort was made up of some 100 healthy donors and more than 20 ankylosing spondylitis patients. Peripheral blood was sampled, and synovial fluid was additionally collected from ankylosing spondylitis patients.

Spanning cysteine to phenylalanine, the CDR3 consists of 17 amino acids. Solely the CDR3 DNA is kept, with 51 bases framed from the first base. Clipping removes 0 bases from V and 0 bases from J, with 2 as the unmatched junction base count. For CDR1 and CDR2, the germline V gene lists MNHEY and SVGAGI. Paper-wide results and their limitations: Some TCR beta motif variants had previously been reported in synovial fluid and blood of reactive arthritis patients, which suggested common disease-initiation mechanisms. Significant enrichment of the disease-linked clones was reported in matched synovial fluid samples from ankylosing spondylitis patients. A TCR beta motif made up of several highly homologous amino acid variants appeared to be characteristic of blood from ankylosing spondylitis patients. The disease-linked clones had a CD8+ phenotype and were found at relatively low frequencies in peripheral blood.

The V gene is TRBV6-5 and the J gene is TRBJ2-1; TRBD2 matches 10 bases in the middle. The clonotype originates from a male donor with ankylosing spondylitis. Sequenced: blood, either unsorted or a sorted T cell fraction (not recorded which). The CDR3 protein sequence reads: CASSYSGLASSYNEQFF. The nucleotide sequence is given as TGTGCCAGCAGTTACTCGGGACTAGCGAGCTCCTACAATGAGCAGTTCTTC.